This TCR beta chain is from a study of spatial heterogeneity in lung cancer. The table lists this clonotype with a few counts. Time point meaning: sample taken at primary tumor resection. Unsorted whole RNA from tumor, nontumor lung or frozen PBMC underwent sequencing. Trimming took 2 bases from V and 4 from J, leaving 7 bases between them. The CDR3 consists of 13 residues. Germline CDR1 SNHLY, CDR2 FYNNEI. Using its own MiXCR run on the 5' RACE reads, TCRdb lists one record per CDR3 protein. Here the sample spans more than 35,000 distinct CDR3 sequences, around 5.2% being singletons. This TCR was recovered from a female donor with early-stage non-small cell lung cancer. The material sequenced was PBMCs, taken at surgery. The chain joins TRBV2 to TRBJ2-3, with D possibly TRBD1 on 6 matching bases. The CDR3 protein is CASSEWGPDTQYF. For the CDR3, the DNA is TGTGCCAGCAGTGAATGGGGGCCAGATACGCAGTATTTT.